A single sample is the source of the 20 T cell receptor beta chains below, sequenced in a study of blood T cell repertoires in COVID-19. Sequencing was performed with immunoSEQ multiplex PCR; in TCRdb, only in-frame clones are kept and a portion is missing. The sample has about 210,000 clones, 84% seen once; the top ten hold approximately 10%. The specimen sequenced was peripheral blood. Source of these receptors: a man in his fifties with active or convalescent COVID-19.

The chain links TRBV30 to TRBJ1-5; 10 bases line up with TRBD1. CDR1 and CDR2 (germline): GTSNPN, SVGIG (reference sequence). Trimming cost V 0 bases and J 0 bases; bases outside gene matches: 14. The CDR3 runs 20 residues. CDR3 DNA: TGTGCCTGGAGTGTACCACAGACAGGGGGCGATTCTGGTAGCAATCAGCCCCAGCATTTT. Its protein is CAWSVPQTGGDSGSNQPQHF.

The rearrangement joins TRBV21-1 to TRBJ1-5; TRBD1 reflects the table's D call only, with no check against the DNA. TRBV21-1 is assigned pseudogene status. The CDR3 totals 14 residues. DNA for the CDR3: TGTGCCCAGGCCTATTTGACCTGGAATCAGCCCCAGCATTTT. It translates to CAQAYLTWNQPQHF.

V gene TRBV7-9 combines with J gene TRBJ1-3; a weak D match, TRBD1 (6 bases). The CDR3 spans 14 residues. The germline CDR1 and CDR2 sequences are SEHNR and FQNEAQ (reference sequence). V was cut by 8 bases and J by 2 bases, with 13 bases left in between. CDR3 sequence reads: CASGRQAAGNTIYF. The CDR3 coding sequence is TGTGCCAGCGGTCGACAGGCCGCTGGAAACACCATATATTTT.

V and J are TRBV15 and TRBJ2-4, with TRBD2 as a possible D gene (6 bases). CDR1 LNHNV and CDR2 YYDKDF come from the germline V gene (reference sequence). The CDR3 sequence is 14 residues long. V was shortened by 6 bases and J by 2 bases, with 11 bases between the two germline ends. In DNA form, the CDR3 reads TGTGCCACCAGTTCCGGGAGAACCAAAAACATTCAGTACTTC. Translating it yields CATSSGRTKNIQYF.

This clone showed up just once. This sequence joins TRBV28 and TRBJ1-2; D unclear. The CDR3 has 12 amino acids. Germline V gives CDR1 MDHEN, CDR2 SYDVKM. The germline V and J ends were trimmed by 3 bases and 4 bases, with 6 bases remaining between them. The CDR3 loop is CASSFQVYGYTF. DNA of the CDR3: TGTGCCAGCAGTTTTCAGGTCTATGGCTACACCTTC.

The CDR3 region is CASSLTSSNEQFF. DNA for the CDR3: TGTGCCAGCAGTTTGACTAGTAGCAATGAGCAGTTCTTC. The chain is built from TRBV12-3 or TRBV12-4 and TRBJ2-1; TRBD2 might be the D (6 bases). The CDR3 consists of 13 residues. V was cut by 3 bases and J by 6 bases, with 9 bases left in between.

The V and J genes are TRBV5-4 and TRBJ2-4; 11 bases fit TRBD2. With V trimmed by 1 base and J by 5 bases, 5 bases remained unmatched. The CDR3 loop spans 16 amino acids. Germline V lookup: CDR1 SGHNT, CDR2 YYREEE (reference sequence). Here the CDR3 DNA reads TGTGCCAGCAGCTTGTTATCGGGACTAGCGGAAAACATTCAGTACTTC. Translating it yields CASSLLSGLAENIQYF.

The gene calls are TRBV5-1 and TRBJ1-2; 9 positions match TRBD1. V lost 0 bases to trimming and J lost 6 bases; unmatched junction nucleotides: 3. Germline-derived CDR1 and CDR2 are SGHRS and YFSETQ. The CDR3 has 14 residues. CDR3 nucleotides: TGCGCCAGCAGCTTGGTGGGACAGGGAAATGGCTACACCTTC. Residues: CASSLVGQGNGYTF.

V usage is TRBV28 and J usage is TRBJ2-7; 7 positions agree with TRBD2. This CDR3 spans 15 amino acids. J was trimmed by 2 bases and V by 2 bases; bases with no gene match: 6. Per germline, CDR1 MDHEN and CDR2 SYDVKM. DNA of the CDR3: TGTGCCAGCAGTTTAGGGGGAGGGAACCCCTACGAGCAGTACTTC. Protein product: CASSLGGGNPYEQYF.

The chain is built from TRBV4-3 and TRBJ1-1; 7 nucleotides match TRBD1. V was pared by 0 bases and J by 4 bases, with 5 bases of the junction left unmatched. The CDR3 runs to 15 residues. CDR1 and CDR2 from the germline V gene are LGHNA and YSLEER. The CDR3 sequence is CASSQDPHRGTEAFF. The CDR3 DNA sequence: TGCGCCAGCAGCCAAGATCCCCACAGGGGCACTGAAGCTTTCTTT.

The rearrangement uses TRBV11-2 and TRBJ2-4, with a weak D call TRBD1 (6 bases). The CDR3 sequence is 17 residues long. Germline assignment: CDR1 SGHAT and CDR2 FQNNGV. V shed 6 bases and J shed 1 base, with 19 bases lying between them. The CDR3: CASSLNQRRGAKNIQYF. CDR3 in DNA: TGTGCCAGCAGTCTGAACCAGCGCAGGGGCGCCAAAAACATTCAGTACTTC.

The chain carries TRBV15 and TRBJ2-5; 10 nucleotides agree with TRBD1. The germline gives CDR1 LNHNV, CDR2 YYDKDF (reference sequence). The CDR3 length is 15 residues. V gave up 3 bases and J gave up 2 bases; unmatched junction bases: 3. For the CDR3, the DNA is TGTGCCACCAGCAGTTGGACAGGGGGGCAAGAGACCCAGTACTTC. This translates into CATSSWTGGQETQYF.

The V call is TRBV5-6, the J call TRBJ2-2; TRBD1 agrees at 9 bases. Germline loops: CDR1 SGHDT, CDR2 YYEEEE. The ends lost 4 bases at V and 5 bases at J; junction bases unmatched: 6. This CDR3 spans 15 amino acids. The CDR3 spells CASSRRDRDTGELFF. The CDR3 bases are TGTGCCAGCAGCCGACGGGACAGGGATACCGGGGAGCTGTTTTTT.

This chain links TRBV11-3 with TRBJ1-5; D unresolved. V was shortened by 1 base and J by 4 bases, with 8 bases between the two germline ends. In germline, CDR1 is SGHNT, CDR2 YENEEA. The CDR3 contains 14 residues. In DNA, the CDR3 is TGTGCCAGCAGCTTAGGCCGCCGGAATCAGCCCCAGCATTTT. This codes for CASSLGRRNQPQHF.

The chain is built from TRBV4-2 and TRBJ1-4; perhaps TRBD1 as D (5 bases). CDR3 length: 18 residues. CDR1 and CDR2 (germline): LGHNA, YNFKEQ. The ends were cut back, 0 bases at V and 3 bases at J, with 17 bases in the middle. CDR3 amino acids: CASSQDPTPGRSNEKLFF. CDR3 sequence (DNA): TGTGCCAGCAGCCAAGATCCCACTCCAGGGAGGTCTAATGAAAAACTGTTTTTT.

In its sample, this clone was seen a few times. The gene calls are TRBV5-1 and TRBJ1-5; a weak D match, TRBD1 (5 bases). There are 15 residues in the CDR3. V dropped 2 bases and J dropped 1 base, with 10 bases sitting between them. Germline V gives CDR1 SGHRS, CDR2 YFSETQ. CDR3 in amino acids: CASSLYPGSNQPQHF. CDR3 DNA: TGCGCCAGCAGCTTATACCCAGGGAGCAATCAGCCCCAGCATTTT.

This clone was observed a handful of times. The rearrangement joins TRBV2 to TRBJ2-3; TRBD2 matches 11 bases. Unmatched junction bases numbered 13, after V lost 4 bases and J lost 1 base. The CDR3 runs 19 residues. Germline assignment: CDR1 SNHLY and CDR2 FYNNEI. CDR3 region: CASSAGVAGGPRGTDTQYF. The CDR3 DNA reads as TGTGCCAGCAGTGCGGGGGTAGCGGGAGGGCCGCGTGGCACAGATACGCAGTATTTT. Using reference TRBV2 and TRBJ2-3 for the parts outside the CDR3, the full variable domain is EPEVTQTPSHQVTQMGQEVILRCVPISNHLYFYWYRQILGQKVEFLVSFYNNEISEKSEIFDDQFSVERPDGSNFTLKIRSTKLEDSAMYFCASSAGVAGGPRGTDTQYFGPGTRLTVL.

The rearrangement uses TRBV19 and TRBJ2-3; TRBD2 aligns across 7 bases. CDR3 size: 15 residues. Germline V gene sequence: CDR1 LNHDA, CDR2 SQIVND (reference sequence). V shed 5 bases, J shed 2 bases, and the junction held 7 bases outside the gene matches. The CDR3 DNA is TGTGCCAGTAGTGCGACTAGCCTAAACACAGATACGCAGTATTTT. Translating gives CASSATSLNTDTQYF.

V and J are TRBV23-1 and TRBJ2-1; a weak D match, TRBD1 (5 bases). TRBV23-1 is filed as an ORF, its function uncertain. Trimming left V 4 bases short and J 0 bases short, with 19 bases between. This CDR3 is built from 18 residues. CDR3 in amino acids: CASSLKIRVSSSYNEQFF. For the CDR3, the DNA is TGCGCCAGCAGTCTTAAGATCAGGGTTTCCTCCTCCTACAATGAGCAGTTCTTC.

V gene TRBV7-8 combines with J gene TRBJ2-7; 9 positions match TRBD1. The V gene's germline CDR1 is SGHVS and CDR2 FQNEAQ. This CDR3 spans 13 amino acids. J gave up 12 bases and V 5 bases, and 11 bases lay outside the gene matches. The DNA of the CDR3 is TGTGCCAGCAGCCGGAGAGGACAGGGGTGGCTGTACTTC. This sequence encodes CASSRRGQGWLYF.